This T cell receptor beta chain was obtained from a study of blood T cell repertoires in COVID-19. As for the study in general: COVID-19 samples from acute and convalescent phases originated in the United States, Italy and Spain. PBMCs, B-cell-depleted T cells, or T cells provided the cDNA or gDNA that made up the material.

Per the authors' pipeline: Reference gene primer amplification gave estimated nucleated cell counts. Here immunoSEQ multiplex PCR was the method, and the copy in TCRdb shows in-frame clones only, minus some. V, J and clone size are taken as reported in that table, and D and trimming were inferred from the DNA itself. The table includes over 300,000 clones, 70% to 90% detected once. Germline lookup yields CDR1 KGHSH and CDR2 LQKENI. Trimming removed 3 bases from V and 4 bases from J; junction bases left unmatched: 3. The CDR3 is 14 residues long. The J gene is TRBJ2-7, the V gene TRBV18, with 10 bases that match TRBD1. The receptor comes from a human donor in a cohort sampled during active COVID-19. Sequences were obtained from peripheral blood. CDR3 protein: CASSPGTGVYEQYF. The CDR3 DNA reads as TGTGCCAGCTCACCCGGGACAGGGGTTTACGAGCAGTACTTC.